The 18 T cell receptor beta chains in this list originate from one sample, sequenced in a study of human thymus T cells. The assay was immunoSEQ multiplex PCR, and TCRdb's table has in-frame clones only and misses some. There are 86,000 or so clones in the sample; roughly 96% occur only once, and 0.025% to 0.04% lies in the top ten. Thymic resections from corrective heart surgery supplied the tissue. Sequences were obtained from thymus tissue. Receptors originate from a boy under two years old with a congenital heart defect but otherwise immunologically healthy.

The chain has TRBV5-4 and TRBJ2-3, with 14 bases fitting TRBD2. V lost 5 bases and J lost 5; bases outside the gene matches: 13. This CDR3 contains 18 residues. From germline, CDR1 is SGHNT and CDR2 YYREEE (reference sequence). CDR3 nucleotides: TGTGCCAGCAGTTACGGACTAGCGGGGGGCCCGTTTCTAGATACGCAGTATTTT. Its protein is CASSYGLAGGPFLDTQYF.

The CDR3 DNA sequence: TGTGCCATTAATGGGGGTGGGGCTGGTAACACTGAAGCTTTCTTT. Its protein is CAINGGGAGNTEAFF. V usage is TRBV10-3 and J usage is TRBJ1-1; a possible D gene is TRBD1 (5 bases). This CDR3 is built from 15 residues. V gave up 9 bases and J gave up 2 bases, with 19 bases separating them. Germline loops: CDR1 ENHRY, CDR2 SYGVKD.

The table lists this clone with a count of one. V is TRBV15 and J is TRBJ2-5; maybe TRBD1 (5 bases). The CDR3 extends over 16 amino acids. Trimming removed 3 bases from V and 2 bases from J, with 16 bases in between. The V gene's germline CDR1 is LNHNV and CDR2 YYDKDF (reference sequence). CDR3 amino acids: CATSSGPDSLQETQYF. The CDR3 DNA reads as TGTGCCACCAGCAGCGGACCCGACAGTCTTCAAGAGACCCAGTACTTC.

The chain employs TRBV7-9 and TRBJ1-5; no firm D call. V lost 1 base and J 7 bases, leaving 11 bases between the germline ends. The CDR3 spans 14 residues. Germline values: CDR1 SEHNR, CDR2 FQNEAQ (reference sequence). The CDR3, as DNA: TGTGCCAGCAGCTTAGGCCGAGGGCCACAGCCCCAGCATTTT. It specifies CASSLGRGPQPQHF.

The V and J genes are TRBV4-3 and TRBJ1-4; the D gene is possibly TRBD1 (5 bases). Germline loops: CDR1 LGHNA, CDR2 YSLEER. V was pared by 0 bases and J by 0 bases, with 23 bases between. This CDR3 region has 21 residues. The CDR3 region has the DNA TGCGCCAGCAGCCAAGATAGGCAGGGTCCGGAGATAAGTGCAACTAATGAAAAACTGTTTTTT. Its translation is CASSQDRQGPEISATNEKLFF.

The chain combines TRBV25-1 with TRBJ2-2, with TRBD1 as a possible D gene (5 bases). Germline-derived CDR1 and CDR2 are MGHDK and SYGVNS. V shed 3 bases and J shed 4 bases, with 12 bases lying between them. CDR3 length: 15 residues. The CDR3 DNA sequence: TGTGCCAGCAGTGATAAGGCAGGGCCCACCGGGGAGCTGTTTTTT. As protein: CASSDKAGPTGELFF.

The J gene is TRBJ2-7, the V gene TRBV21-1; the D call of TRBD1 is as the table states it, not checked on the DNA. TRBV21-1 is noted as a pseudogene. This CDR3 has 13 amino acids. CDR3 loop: CASSPGGGSEQYF. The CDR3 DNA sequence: TGTGCCAGCAGCCCCGGTGGGGGCTCCGAGCAGTACTTC.

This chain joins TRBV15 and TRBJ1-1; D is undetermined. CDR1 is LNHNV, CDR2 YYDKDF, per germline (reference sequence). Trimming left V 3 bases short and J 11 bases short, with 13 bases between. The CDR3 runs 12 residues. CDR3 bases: TGTGCCACCAGCAGTATAAGCGATAGGGCTTTCTTT. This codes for CATSSISDRAFF.

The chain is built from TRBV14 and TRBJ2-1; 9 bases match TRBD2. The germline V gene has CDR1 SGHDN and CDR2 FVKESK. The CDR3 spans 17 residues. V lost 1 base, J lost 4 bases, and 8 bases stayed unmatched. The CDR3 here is CASSQVTSGTLYNEQFF. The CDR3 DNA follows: TGTGCCAGCAGCCAAGTGACTAGCGGCACCCTATACAATGAGCAGTTCTTC.

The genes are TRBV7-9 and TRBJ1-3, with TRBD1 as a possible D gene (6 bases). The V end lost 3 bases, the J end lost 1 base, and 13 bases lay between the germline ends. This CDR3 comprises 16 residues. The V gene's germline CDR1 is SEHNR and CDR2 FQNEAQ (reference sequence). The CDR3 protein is CASSLEGGVSGNTIYF. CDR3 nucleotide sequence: TGTGCCAGCAGCTTGGAAGGGGGAGTGTCTGGAAACACCATATATTTT. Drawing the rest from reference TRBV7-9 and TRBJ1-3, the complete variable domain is DTGVSQNPRHKITKRGQNVTFRCDPISEHNRLYWYRQTLGQGPEFLTYFQNEAQLEKSRLLSDRFSAERPKGSFSTLEIQRTEQGDSAMYLCASSLEGGVSGNTIYFGEGSWLTVV.

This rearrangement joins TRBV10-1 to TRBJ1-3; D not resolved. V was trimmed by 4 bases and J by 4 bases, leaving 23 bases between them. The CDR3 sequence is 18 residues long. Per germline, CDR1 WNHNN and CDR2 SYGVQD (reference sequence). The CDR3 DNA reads TGCGCCAGCAGTGGGAACTCGGGAGCCCCTAGGGTGGGAAACACCATATATTTT. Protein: CASSGNSGAPRVGNTIYF.

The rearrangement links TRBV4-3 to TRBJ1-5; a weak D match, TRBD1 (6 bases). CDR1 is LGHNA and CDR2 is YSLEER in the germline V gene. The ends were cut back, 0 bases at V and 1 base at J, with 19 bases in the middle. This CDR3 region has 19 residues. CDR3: CASSQEVRYREDSNQPQHF. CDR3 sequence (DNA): TGCGCCAGCAGCCAAGAAGTGAGGTACAGGGAGGACAGCAATCAGCCCCAGCATTTT.

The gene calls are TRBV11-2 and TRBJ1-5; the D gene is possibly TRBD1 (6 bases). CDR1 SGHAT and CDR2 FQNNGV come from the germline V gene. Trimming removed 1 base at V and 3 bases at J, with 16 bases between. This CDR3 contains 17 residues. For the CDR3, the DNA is TGTGCCAGCAGCTTAGGGGCCGTGACAGGAGCCAATCAGCCCCAGCATTTT. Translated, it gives CASSLGAVTGANQPQHF.

This chain's CDR3 is CASSKGSRDLLDTEAFF. The CDR3 DNA sequence: TGTGCCAGCAGCAAAGGTAGCAGGGATCTGCTAGACACTGAAGCTTTCTTT. The chain has TRBV21-1 and TRBJ1-1; no DNA check was done on the table's D call, TRBD1. TRBV21-1 is annotated as a pseudogene. The CDR3 runs 17 residues.

The CDR3 reads CASSSSVNTDTQYF. CDR3 sequence (DNA): TGTGCCAGCAGTTCGAGCGTGAACACAGATACGCAGTATTTT. The chain recombines TRBV27 with TRBJ2-3, with D uncertain. V lost 4 bases and J lost 2, with 10 bases in between. CDR1 is MNHEY and CDR2 is SMNVEV in the germline V gene (reference sequence). The CDR3 loop spans 14 amino acids.

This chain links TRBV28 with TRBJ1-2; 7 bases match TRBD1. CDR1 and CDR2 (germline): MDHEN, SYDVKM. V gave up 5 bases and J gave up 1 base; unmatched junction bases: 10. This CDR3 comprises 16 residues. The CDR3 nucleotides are TGTGCCAGCAGTATTAACTACTGGGACAGTAACTATGGCTACACCTTC. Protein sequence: CASSINYWDSNYGYTF.

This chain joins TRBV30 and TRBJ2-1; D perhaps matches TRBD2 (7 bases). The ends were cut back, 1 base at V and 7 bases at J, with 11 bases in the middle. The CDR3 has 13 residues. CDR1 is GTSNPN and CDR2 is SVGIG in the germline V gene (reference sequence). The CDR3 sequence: CAWSGRGGNEQFF. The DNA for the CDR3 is TGTGCCTGGAGTGGTAGGGGGGGGAATGAGCAGTTCTTC.

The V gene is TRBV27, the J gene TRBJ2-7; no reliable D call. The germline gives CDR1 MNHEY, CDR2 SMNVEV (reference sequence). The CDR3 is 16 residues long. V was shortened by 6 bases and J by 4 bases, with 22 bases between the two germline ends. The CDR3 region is CASRSSAQHLDYEQYF. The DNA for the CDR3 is TGTGCCAGCAGAAGCTCGGCACAGCATTTAGATTACGAGCAGTACTTC.